This T cell receptor (beta chain) was recorded in a study of blood T cell repertoires in COVID-19. Under the authors' procedure: Researchers report that nucleated cell counts were estimated from reference gene primer amplification. Libraries were prepared by immunoSEQ multiplex PCR; TCRdb keeps only in-frame clonotypes and omits some of them. The DNA was the basis for D and trimming; V, J and clone size are from that table. The profile covers approximately 150,000 clones, with over 70% appearing a single time and about 2% taken by the ten largest. The CDR3 covers 14 residues. Germline-derived CDR1 and CDR2 are MNHEY and SVGAGI. V shed 6 bases, J shed 7 bases, and the junction held 6 bases outside the gene matches.

The sample consisted of peripheral blood. This receptor was identified in a woman between 55 and 75 years old with acute or convalescent COVID-19. The chain employs TRBV6-5 and TRBJ2-1; 10 bases fit TRBD2. CDR3 DNA sequence: TGTGCCAGCAGGGCTAGCGGGAGATTTAATGAGCAGTTCTTC. Translated, it gives CASRASGRFNEQFF.